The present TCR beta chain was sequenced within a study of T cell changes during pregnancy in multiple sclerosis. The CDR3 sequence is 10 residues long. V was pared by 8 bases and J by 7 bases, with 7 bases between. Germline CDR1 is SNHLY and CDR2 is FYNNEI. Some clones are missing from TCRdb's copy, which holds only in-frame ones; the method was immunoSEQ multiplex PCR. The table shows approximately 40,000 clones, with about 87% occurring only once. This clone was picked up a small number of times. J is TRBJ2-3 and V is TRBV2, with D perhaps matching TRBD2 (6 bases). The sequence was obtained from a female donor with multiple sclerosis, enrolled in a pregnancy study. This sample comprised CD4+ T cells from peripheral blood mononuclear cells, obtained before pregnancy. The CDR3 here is CASGGNTQYF. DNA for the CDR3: TGTGCCAGCGGGGGGAATACGCAGTATTTT.